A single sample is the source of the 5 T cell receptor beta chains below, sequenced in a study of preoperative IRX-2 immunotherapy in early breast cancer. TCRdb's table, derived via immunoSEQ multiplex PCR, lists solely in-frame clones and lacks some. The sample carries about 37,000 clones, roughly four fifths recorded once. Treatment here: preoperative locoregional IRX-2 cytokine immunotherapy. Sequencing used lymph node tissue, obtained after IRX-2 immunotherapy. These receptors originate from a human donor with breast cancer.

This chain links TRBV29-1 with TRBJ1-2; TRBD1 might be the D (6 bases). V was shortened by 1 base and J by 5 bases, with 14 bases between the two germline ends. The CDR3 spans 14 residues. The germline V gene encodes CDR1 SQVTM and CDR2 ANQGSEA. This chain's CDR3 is CSVEGAGQRYGYTF. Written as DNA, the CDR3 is TGCAGCGTTGAAGGGGCCGGACAGAGATATGGCTACACCTTC.

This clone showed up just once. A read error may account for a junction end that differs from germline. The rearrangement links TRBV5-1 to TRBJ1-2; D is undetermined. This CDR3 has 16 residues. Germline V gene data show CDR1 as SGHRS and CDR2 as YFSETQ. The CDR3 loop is CVSSRIPSSDNYGYTF. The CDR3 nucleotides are TGCGTCAGCAGCCGGATTCCGTCCTCCGATAACTATGGCTACACCTTC.

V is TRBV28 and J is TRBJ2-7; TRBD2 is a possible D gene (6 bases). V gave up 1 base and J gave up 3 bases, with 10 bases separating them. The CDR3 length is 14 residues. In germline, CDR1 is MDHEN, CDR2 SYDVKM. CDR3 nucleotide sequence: TGTGCCAGCAGTTTATCCTGGGGGGTCTACGAGCAGTACTTC. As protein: CASSLSWGVYEQYF.

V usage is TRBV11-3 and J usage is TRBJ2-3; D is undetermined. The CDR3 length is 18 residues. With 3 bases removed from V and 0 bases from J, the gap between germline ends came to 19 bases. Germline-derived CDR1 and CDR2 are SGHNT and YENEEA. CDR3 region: CASSFRPRDWRSTDTQYF. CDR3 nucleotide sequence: TGTGCCAGCAGCTTTCGGCCTAGGGATTGGAGAAGCACAGATACGCAGTATTTT.

The DNA for the CDR3 is TGTGCCAGCAGTCGGACAGCTTTTACAAGCACTGAAGCTTTCTTT. Translating gives CASSRTAFTSTEAFF. The chain combines TRBV6-8 with TRBJ1-1, with a possible D match to TRBD1 (6 bases). The CDR3 sequence is 15 residues long. Germline V gene data show CDR1 as MNHGY and CDR2 as SAAAGT. Trimming left V 5 bases short and J 4 bases short, with 17 bases between.